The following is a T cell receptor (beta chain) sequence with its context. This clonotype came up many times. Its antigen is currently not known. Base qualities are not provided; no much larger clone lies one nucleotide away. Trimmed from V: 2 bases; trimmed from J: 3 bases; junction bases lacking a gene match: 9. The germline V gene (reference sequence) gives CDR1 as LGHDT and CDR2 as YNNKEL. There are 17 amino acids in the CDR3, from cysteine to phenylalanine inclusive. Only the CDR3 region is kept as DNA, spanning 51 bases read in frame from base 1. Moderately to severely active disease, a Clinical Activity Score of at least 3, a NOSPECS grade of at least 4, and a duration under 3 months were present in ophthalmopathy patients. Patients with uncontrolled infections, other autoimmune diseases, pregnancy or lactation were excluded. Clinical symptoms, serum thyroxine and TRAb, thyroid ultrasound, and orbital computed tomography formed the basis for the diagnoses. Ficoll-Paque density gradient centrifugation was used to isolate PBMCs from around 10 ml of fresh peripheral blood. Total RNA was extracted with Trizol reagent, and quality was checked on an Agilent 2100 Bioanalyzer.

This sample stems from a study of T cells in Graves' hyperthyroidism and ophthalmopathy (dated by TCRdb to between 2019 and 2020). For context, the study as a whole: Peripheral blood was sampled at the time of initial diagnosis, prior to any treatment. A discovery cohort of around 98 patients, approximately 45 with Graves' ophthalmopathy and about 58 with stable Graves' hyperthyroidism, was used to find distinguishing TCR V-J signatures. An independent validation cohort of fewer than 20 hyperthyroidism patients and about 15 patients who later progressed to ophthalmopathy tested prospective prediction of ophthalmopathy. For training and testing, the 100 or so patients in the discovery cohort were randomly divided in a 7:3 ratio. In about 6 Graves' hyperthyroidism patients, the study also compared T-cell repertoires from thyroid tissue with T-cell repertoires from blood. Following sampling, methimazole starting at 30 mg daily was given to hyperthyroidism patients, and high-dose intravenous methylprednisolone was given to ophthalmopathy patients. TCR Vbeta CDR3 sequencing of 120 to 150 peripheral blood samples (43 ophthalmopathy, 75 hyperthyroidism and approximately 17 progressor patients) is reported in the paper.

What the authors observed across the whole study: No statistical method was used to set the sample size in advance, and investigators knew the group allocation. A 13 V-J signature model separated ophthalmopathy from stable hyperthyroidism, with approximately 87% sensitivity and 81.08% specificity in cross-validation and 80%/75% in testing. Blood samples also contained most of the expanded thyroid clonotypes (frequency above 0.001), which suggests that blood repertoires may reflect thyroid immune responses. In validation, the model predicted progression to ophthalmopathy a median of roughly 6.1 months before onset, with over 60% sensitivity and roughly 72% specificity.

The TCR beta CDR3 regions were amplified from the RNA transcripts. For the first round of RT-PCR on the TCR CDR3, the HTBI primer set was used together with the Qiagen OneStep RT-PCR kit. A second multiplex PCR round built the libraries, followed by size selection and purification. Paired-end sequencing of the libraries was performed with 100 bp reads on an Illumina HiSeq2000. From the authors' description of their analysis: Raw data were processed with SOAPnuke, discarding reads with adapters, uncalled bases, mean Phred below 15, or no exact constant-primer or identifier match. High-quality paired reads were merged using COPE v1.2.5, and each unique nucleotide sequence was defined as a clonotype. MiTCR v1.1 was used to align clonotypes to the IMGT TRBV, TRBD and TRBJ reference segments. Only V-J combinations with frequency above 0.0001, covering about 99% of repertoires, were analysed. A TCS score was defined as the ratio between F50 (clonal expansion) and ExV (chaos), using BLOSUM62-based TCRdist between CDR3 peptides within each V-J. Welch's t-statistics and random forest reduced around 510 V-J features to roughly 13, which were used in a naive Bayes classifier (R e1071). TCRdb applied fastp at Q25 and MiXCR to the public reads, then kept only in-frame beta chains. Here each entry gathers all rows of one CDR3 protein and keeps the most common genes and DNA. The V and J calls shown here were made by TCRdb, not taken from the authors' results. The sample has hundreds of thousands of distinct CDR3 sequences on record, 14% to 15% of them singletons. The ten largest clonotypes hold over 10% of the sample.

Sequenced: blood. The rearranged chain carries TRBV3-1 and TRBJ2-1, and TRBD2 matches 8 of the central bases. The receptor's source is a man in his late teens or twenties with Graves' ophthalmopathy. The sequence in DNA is TGTGCCAGCAGCCAACAGAATTTAGCGGGACACTACAATGAGCAGTTCTTC. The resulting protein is CASSQQNLAGHYNEQFF.